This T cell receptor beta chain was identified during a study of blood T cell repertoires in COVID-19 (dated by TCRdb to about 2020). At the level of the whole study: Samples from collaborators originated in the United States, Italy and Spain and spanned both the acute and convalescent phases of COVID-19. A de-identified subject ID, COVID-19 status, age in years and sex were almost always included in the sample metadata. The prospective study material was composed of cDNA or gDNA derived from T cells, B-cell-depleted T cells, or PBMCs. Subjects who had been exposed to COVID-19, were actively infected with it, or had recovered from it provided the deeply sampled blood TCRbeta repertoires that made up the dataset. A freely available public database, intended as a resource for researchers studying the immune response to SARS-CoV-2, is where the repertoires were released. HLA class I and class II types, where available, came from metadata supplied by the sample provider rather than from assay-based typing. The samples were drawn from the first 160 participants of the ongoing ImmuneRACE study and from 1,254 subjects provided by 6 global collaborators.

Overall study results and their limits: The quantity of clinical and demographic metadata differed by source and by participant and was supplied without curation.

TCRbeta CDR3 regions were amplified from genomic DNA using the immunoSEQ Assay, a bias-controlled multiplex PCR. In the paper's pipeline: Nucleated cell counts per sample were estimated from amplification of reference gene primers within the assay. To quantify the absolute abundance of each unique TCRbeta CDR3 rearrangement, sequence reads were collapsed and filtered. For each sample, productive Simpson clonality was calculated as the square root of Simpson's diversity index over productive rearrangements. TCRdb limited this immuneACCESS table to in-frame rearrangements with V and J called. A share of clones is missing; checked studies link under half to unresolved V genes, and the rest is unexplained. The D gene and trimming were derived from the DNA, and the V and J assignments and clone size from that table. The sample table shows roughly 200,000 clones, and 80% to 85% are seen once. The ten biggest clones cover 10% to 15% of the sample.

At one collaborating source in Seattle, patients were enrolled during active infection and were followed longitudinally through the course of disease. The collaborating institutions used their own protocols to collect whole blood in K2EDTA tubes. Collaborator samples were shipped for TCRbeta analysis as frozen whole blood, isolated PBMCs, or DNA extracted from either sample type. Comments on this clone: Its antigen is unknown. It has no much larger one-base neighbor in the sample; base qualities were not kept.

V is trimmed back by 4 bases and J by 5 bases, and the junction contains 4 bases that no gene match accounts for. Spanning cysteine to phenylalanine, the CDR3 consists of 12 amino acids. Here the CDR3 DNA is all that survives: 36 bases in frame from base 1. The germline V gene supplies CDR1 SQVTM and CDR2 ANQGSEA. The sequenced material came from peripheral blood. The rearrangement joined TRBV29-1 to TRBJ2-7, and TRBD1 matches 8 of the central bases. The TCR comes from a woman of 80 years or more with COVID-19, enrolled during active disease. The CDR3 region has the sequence CSVVRTGNEQYF. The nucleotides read TGCAGCGTTGTTCGGACAGGGAACGAGCAGTACTTC.